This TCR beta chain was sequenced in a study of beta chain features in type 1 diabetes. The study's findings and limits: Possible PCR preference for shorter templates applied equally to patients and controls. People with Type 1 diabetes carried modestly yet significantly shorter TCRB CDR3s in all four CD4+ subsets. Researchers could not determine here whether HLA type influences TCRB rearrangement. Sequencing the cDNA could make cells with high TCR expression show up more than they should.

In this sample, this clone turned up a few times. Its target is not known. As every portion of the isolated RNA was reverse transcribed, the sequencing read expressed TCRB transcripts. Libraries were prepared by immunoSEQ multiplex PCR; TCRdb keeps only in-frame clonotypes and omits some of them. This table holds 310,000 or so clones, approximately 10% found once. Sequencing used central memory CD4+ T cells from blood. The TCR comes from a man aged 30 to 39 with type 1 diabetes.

The CDR3 DNA sequence: TGTGCCAGCAGTGAAGCGGGTTTAAATGAAAAACTGTTTTTT. Encoded protein: CASSEAGLNEKLFF. The rearrangement uses TRBV2 and TRBJ1-4; no firm D call. This CDR3 has 14 residues. Germline values: CDR1 SNHLY, CDR2 FYNNEI. The V end was cut by 0 bases, the J end by 5 bases, with 7 bases between. Complete variable domain (other parts from reference TRBV2 and TRBJ1-4): EPEVTQTPSHQVTQMGQEVILRCVPISNHLYFYWYRQILGQKVEFLVSFYNNEISEKSEIFDDQFSVERPDGSNFTLKIRSTKLEDSAMYFCASSEAGLNEKLFFGSGTQLSVL.